Shown below are 3 T cell receptor beta chains from a single sample sequenced in a study of cytomegalovirus exposure and HLA in healthy donors. Vbeta (60) and Jbeta (13) primers were used in the PCR. Data came from immunoSEQ multiplex PCR; TCRdb stores just in-frame clones and leaves some out. There are about 200,000 clones in the sample; approximately 80% occur only once, and about 1.7% lies in the top ten. The sequencing input was PBMCs. The receptors were gathered from a man in his forties or fifties in good health and CMV-seronegative.

The rearrangement joins TRBV5-8 to TRBJ2-7; D is unclear. The V and J ends lost 0 bases and 4 bases respectively, with 8 bases between them. Germline lookup yields CDR1 SGHTS and CDR2 YDEGEE. The CDR3 covers 13 residues. The CDR3 loop reads CASSLDRVYEQYF. CDR3 nucleotide sequence: TGTGCCAGCAGCTTGGACCGGGTATACGAGCAGTACTTC.

The rearrangement uses TRBV30 and TRBJ2-7, with D tentatively TRBD1 (6 bases). Deletions cut 2 bases from V and 7 bases from J, with 15 bases between. CDR1 and CDR2 from the germline V gene are GTSNPN and SVGIG (reference sequence). This CDR3 contains 13 residues. CDR3 nucleotides: TGTGCCTGGAGTAGGAAGGGGGAGCGAGAGCAGTACTTC. Translated, it gives CAWSRKGEREQYF.

The chain carries TRBV19 and TRBJ1-1, with 9 bases aligning to TRBD1. This CDR3 has 14 residues. Germline CDR1 reads LNHDA; CDR2 reads SQIVND (reference sequence). The trim removed 5 bases at V and 4 bases at J, leaving 5 bases unmatched. In DNA, the CDR3 is TGTGCCAGTAGTCAACAGGGGGCCAGCACTGAAGCTTTCTTT. Translated: CASSQQGASTEAFF. The full variable domain, in which reference TRBV19 and TRBJ1-1 provide the parts outside the CDR3, is DGGITQSPKYLFRKEGQNVTLSCEQNLNHDAMYWYRQDPGQGLRLIYYSQIVNDFQKGDIAEGYSVSREKKESFPLTVTSAQKNPTAFYLCASSQQGASTEAFFGQGTRLTVV.